A single T cell receptor beta chain is shown here with its context. Original methodology: Amplification from reference gene primers served as the basis for estimated nucleated cell counts. Profiled with immunoSEQ multiplex PCR; TCRdb holds only in-frame clones, not every one. D and trimming were read from the DNA, whereas the V and J calls and clone size are those reported in that table. Among about 320,000 clones listed, about 88% were seen once. Between the trimmed V and J ends, which lost 6 bases and 7 bases, there was a span of 24 bases. Germline V CDR1 and CDR2: LNHDA, SQIVND (reference sequence). This CDR3 is built from 16 residues. This record comes from a study of blood T cell repertoires in COVID-19. Study-wide background: From T cells, B-cell-depleted T cells, or PBMCs came the material, which was cDNA or gDNA.

The source is a man aged 55 to 70 who had recovered from COVID-19. This chain joins TRBV19 and TRBJ1-2; D is possibly TRBD1 (6 bases). Material: PBMCs or T cells enriched from blood (not recorded which). The CDR3: CASSQFTGMKFGGYTF. The CDR3 DNA is TGTGCCAGTAGCCAATTCACAGGGATGAAATTTGGTGGCTACACCTTC.